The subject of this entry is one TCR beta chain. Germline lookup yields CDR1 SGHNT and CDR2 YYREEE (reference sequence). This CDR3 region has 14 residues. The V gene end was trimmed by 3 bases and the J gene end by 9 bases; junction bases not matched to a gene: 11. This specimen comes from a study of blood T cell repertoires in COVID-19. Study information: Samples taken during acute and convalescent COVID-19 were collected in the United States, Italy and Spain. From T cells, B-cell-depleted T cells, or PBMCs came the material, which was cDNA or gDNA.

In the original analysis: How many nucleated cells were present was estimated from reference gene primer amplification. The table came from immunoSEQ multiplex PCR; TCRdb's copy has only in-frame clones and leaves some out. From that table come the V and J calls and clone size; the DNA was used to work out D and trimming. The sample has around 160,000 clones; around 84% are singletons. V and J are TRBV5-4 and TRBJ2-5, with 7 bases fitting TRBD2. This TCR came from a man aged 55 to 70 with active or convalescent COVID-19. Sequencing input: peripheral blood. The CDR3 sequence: CASSSEREDPSQYF. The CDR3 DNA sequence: TGTGCCAGCAGCTCCGAACGGGAGGACCCGTCCCAGTACTTC.